One and the same sample provided the 27 T cell receptor beta chains below, sequenced in a study of cytomegalovirus exposure and HLA in healthy donors. The PCR ran on 60 Vbeta and 13 Jbeta primers. Profiled with immunoSEQ multiplex PCR; TCRdb holds only in-frame clones, not every one. The sample carries under 200,000 clones, approximately 77% recorded once. The sequenced sample was PBMCs. Receptors were obtained from a man between 45 and 60 years old in good health and CMV-seropositive.

The chain joins TRBV4-2 to TRBJ2-7; TRBD2 agrees at 10 bases. Germline V gene data show CDR1 as LGHNA and CDR2 as YNFKEQ. Trimming took 3 bases from V and 6 from J; bases not matched to a gene: 8. The length of the CDR3 is 15 residues. The CDR3 region is CASSHLAGAISEQYF. The CDR3, as DNA: TGTGCCAGCAGCCACCTAGCGGGGGCCATCTCCGAGCAGTACTTC.

CDR3 sequence: CASSPRLGTGSYEQYF. The CDR3 coding sequence is TGTGCCAGCAGCCCCCGTCTTGGCACAGGGAGCTACGAGCAGTACTTC. The rearrangement uses TRBV7-9 and TRBJ2-7; D perhaps matches TRBD1 (6 bases). The CDR3 is made up of 16 amino acids. Germline V lookup: CDR1 SEHNR, CDR2 FQNEAQ (reference sequence). Trimming took 5 bases from V and 3 from J, leaving 20 bases between them. The full variable domain, completed using reference TRBV7-9 and TRBJ2-7, is DTGVSQNPRHKITKRGQNVTFRCDPISEHNRLYWYRQTLGQGPEFLTYFQNEAQLEKSRLLSDRFSAERPKGSFSTLEIQRTEQGDSAMYLCASSPRLGTGSYEQYFGPGTRLTVT.

This chain uses TRBV7-2 with TRBJ1-4; D may be TRBD1 (5 bases). The CDR3 is 15 amino acids. Germline CDR1 is SGHTA and CDR2 is FQGNSA. Trimming left V 5 bases short and J 3 bases short, with 13 bases between. CDR3 in amino acids: CASSPQDRANEKLFF. CDR3 in DNA: TGTGCCAGCAGCCCACAGGACCGCGCTAATGAAAAACTGTTTTTT.

The chain combines TRBV21-1 with TRBJ1-5; the DNA was not compared with TRBD1, the D call given in the table. TRBV21-1 corresponds to a pseudogene. There are 19 residues in the CDR3. CDR3 nucleotides: TGTGCCAGCAGCAGCTCCCGGGACAGGGAACCTTTGAGCAATCAGCCCCAGCATTTT. Its translation: CASSSSRDREPLSNQPQHF.

This clone was counted between two and nine times. The chain is built from TRBV7-6 and TRBJ2-2, with D perhaps TRBD2 (5 bases). Germline loops: CDR1 SGHVS, CDR2 FNYEAQ. V lost 1 base, J lost 6 bases, and 12 bases lay in between. The CDR3 has 15 residues. CDR3: CASSLDEIGAGELFF. In DNA form, the CDR3 reads TGTGCCAGCAGCTTAGATGAGATCGGGGCCGGGGAGCTGTTTTTT.

The chain carries TRBV7-2 and TRBJ2-3; TRBD2 matches 8 bases. The CDR3 contains 15 residues. The V gene end was trimmed by 2 bases and the J gene end by 7 bases; junction bases not matched to a gene: 8. Germline CDR1 and CDR2: SGHTA and FQGNSA. Written as DNA, the CDR3 is TGTGCCAGCAGCTTACCGACTAGCGTTGGGAATACGCAGTATTTT. Amino acid sequence: CASSLPTSVGNTQYF. Full variable domain (missing parts from reference TRBV7-2 and TRBJ2-3): GAGVSQSPSNKVTEKGKDVELRCDPISGHTALYWYRQSLGQGLEFLIYFQGNSAPDKSGLPSDRFSAERTGGSVSTLTIQRTQQEDSAVYLCASSLPTSVGNTQYFGPGTRLTVL.

This clone was seen only a few times. The chain employs TRBV7-6 and TRBJ1-2; D is undetermined. CDR3 length: 14 residues. Trimming shortened V by 3 bases and J by 5 bases, and 13 bases separated the two germline ends. Germline CDR1 is SGHVS and CDR2 is FNYEAQ. CDR3 nucleotide sequence: TGTGCCAGCAGCTTTGGCGACACGCCTTATGGCTACACCTTC. It is translated as CASSFGDTPYGYTF.

The CDR3 DNA sequence: TGTGCCAGCAGCTTTGGACAGGGGACCACTGAAGCTTTCTTT. Translation: CASSFGQGTTEAFF. V is TRBV7-2 and J is TRBJ1-1; TRBD1 matches at 9 bases. V shed 3 bases and J 4 bases; nucleotides not matched to a gene: 3. The CDR3 consists of 14 residues. CDR1 and CDR2 (germline): SGHTA, FQGNSA. The whole variable domain, filled in from reference TRBV7-2 and TRBJ1-1, reads GAGVSQSPSNKVTEKGKDVELRCDPISGHTALYWYRQSLGQGLEFLIYFQGNSAPDKSGLPSDRFSAERTGGSVSTLTIQRTQQEDSAVYLCASSFGQGTTEAFFGQGTRLTVV.

The V call is TRBV4-3, the J call TRBJ2-1; no clear D. The CDR3 is 18 amino acids. Trimming took off 0 bases at V and 0 bases at J, with 15 bases between the two ends. Germline CDR1 reads LGHNA; CDR2 reads YSLEER. The CDR3 DNA reads as TGCGCCAGCAGCCAAGATGGTTGGGTGACGGGCTCCTACAATGAGCAGTTCTTC. Residues: CASSQDGWVTGSYNEQFF.

The rearrangement uses TRBV7-9 and TRBJ1-5, with 12 bases fitting TRBD1. There are 16 residues in the CDR3. Germline lookup yields CDR1 SEHNR and CDR2 FQNEAQ (reference sequence). V lost 5 bases and J lost 1; bases outside the gene matches: 3. CDR3 DNA: TGTGCCAGCAGCCCGGGACAGGGGGCGAGCAATCAGCCCCAGCATTTT. Residues: CASSPGQGASNQPQHF.

V is TRBV4-3 and J is TRBJ2-2; D ambiguous. There are 17 residues in the CDR3. V gave up 1 base and J gave up 2 bases, with 14 bases separating them. Germline CDR1 and CDR2: LGHNA and YSLEER. CDR3 DNA: TGCGCCAGCAGCCAAGGACTGGCTATACCTAACACCGGGGAGCTGTTTTTT. Protein product: CASSQGLAIPNTGELFF.

The V call is TRBV6-5, the J call TRBJ2-5, with 8 nucleotides matching TRBD2. The CDR3 runs to 12 residues. Trimming took 10 bases from V and 7 from J; bases not matched to a gene: 8. Germline V lookup: CDR1 MNHEY, CDR2 SVGAGI. The CDR3 loop reads CATTRGAGTQYF. CDR3 bases: TGTGCCACCACGCGGGGGGCTGGGACCCAGTACTTC.

The chain carries TRBV6-6 and TRBJ2-4, with 8 bases that match TRBD1. The CDR3 is made up of 16 amino acids. Germline CDR1 reads MNHNY; CDR2 reads SVGAGI (reference sequence). The ends lost 5 bases at V and 5 bases at J; junction bases unmatched: 11. CDR3 coding DNA: TGTGCCAGCAGTCGTCCAGGGGGCTTAGTACAAAACATTCAGTACTTC. This codes for CASSRPGGLVQNIQYF.

The chain employs TRBV11-3 and TRBJ2-2, with TRBD2 matching 7 bases. The V and J ends lost 4 bases and 6 bases, in that order; junction bases with no gene match: 8. Germline CDR1 is SGHNT and CDR2 is YENEEA. The CDR3 runs to 15 residues. The CDR3 protein is CASSSLRGEAGELFF. In DNA form, the CDR3 reads TGTGCCAGCAGCTCCCTCCGGGGGGAAGCCGGGGAGCTGTTTTTT.

This clone came up once. The chain combines TRBV18 with TRBJ1-2, with 11 bases aligning to TRBD1. Germline CDR1 reads KGHSH; CDR2 reads LQKENI. This CDR3 has 19 residues. The trim removed 6 bases at V and 7 bases at J, leaving 22 bases unmatched. The CDR3 here is CASSAVWAVRDRGWSGYTF. For the CDR3, the DNA is TGTGCCAGCTCCGCCGTCTGGGCCGTCCGGGACAGGGGGTGGTCTGGCTACACCTTC.

This chain links TRBV11-2 with TRBJ2-1, with D perhaps matching TRBD2 (7 bases). The CDR3 has 16 amino acids. Looked up from germline, CDR1 is SGHAT and CDR2 is FQNNGV. With 1 base removed from V and 3 bases from J, the gap between germline ends came to 13 bases. CDR3 protein: CASSLVAGAGYNEQFF. Written as DNA, the CDR3 is TGTGCCAGCAGCTTAGTGGCGGGGGCGGGCTACAATGAGCAGTTCTTC. The full variable domain, in which reference TRBV11-2 and TRBJ2-1 provide the parts outside the CDR3, is EAGVAQSPRYKIIEKRQSVAFWCNPISGHATLYWYQQILGQGPKLLIQFQNNGVVDDSQLPKDRFSAERLKGVDSTLKIQPAKLEDSAVYLCASSLVAGAGYNEQFFGPGTRLTVL.

This clone was seen only once. The V and J genes are TRBV4-1 and TRBJ1-5, with 7 bases aligning to TRBD1. With V trimmed by 4 bases and J by 2 bases, 8 bases remained unmatched. The CDR3 contains 16 residues. Per the germline V gene, CDR1 is MGHRA and CDR2 is YSYEKL. As DNA, the CDR3 is TGCGCCAGCAGCCTCAGCTGGGACAGACGCAATCAGCCCCAGCATTTT. It encodes CASSLSWDRRNQPQHF.

This clone has a single count. This chain joins TRBV6-1 and TRBJ1-2; tentatively, D is TRBD1 (5 bases). V was trimmed by 1 base and J by 4 bases, leaving 10 bases between them. The CDR3 runs to 14 residues. From germline, CDR1 is MNHNS and CDR2 SASEGT. Here the CDR3 reads CASSEVRGGYGYTF. DNA for the CDR3: TGTGCCAGCAGTGAAGTTCGGGGGGGCTATGGCTACACCTTC.

The sample holds a few counts of this clone. The chain employs TRBV15 and TRBJ1-6; no firm D call. With 8 bases removed from V and 7 bases from J, the gap between germline ends came to 18 bases. The V gene's germline CDR1 is LNHNV and CDR2 YYDKDF (reference sequence). The CDR3 spans 15 residues. The CDR3 sequence is CATCLTGNSNSPLHF. The CDR3 DNA reads TGTGCCACCTGCCTGACGGGAAACTCAAATTCACCCCTCCACTTT.

The rearrangement joins TRBV7-9 to TRBJ1-4; D is undetermined. Trimming took off 5 bases at V and 3 bases at J, with 13 bases between the two ends. This CDR3 has 15 amino acids. CDR1 and CDR2 from the germline V gene are SEHNR and FQNEAQ (reference sequence). The CDR3 spells CASSPSSWANEKLFF. The CDR3 nucleotides read TGTGCCAGCAGCCCTAGTTCGTGGGCTAATGAAAAACTGTTTTTT.

This chain uses TRBV7-2 with TRBJ1-5, with TRBD1 matching 9 bases. V gave up 4 bases and J gave up 6 bases; unmatched junction bases: 7. The CDR3 consists of 15 residues. The germline V gene has CDR1 SGHTA and CDR2 FQGNSA. DNA of the CDR3: TGTGCCAGCAGCTCAGACAGGGGGGTAAGTCAGCCCCAGCATTTT. It is translated as CASSSDRGVSQPQHF. Drawing the rest from reference TRBV7-2 and TRBJ1-5, the complete variable domain is GAGVSQSPSNKVTEKGKDVELRCDPISGHTALYWYRQSLGQGLEFLIYFQGNSAPDKSGLPSDRFSAERTGGSVSTLTIQRTQQEDSAVYLCASSSDRGVSQPQHFGDGTRLSIL.

The rearrangement joins TRBV2 to TRBJ1-2; D gene unclear. Germline CDR1 SNHLY, CDR2 FYNNEI. This CDR3 spans 12 amino acids. V was shortened by 8 bases and J by 4 bases, with 11 bases between the two germline ends. The CDR3, as DNA: TGTGCCAGCGCGGGAGAGCGCTATGGCTACACCTTC. Translation gives CASAGERYGYTF.

The chain carries TRBV4-1 and TRBJ2-7; D is perhaps TRBD2 (6 bases). Looked up from germline, CDR1 is MGHRA and CDR2 is YSYEKL. The CDR3 spans 14 residues. V was clipped by 3 bases and J by 6 bases, with 15 bases between them. CDR3 DNA: TGCGCCAGCAGCCAGGGAGCGCTGGAGGGCGAGCAGTACTTC. This codes for CASSQGALEGEQYF.

The chain links TRBV7-3 to TRBJ2-2; no clear D. Trimming removed 5 bases from V and 5 bases from J, with 12 bases in between. Germline V gene lookup returns CDR1 SGHTA and CDR2 FQGTGA. This CDR3 has 14 residues. The CDR3 region is CASSQERLTGELFF. The CDR3 region has the DNA TGTGCCAGCAGCCAGGAAAGGTTGACCGGGGAGCTGTTTTTT.

In this sample, this clone turned up a few times. J is TRBJ2-5 and V is TRBV10-3; 7 bases map to TRBD2. This CDR3 is built from 14 residues. Looked up from germline, CDR1 is ENHRY and CDR2 is SYGVKD. V was clipped by 5 bases and J by 4 bases; unmatched bases: 7. DNA of the CDR3: TGTGCCATCAGTTCCTTGGGGGGGGGAGAGACCCAGTACTTC. The encoded protein is CAISSLGGGETQYF.

V and J are TRBV5-1 and TRBJ1-6; 9 bases match TRBD1. The V gene end was trimmed by 3 bases and the J gene end by 8 bases; junction bases not matched to a gene: 9. CDR3 length: 16 amino acids. Germline CDR1 SGHRS, CDR2 YFSETQ. CDR3 DNA: TGCGCCAGCAGCTGGGGGGGAGGACAGGGGTATTCACCCCTCCACTTT. Its translation: CASSWGGGQGYSPLHF.

The chain employs TRBV29-1 and TRBJ1-1, with D hard to call. Looked up from germline, CDR1 is SQVTM and CDR2 is ANQGSEA. This CDR3 comprises 12 residues. The V and J ends lost 6 bases and 5 bases respectively, with 13 bases between them. The CDR3 DNA reads as TGCAGCGTCCGAAATACTAATACTGAAGCTTTCTTT. Its protein is CSVRNTNTEAFF.